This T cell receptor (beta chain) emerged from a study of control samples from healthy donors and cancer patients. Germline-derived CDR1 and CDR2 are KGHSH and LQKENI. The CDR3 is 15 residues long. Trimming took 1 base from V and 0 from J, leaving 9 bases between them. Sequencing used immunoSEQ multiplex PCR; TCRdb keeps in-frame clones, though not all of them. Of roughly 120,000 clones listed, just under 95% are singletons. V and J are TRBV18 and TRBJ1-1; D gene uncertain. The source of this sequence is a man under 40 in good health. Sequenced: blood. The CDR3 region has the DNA TGTGCCAGCTCACCACTTGGGGTGGTGAACACTGAAGCTTTCTTT. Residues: CASSPLGVVNTEAFF.